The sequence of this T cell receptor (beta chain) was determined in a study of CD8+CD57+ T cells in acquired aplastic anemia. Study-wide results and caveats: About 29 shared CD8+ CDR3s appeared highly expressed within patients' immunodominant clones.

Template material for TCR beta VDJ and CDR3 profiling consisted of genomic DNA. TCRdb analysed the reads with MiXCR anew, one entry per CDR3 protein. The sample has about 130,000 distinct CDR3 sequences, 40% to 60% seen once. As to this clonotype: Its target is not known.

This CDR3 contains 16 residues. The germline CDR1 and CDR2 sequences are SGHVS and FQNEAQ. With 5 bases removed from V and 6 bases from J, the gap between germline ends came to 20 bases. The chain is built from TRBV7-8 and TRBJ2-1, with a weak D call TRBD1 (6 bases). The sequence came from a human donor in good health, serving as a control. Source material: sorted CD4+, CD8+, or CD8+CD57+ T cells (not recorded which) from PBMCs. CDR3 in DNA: TGTGCCAGCAGCCCGGCGCCGGTGGTAGGGGGCAATGAGCAGTTCTTC. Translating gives CASSPAPVVGGNEQFF. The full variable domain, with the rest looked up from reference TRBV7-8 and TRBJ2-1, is GAGVSQSPRYKVAKRGQDVALRCDPISGHVSLFWYQQALGQGPEFLTYFQNEAQLDKSGLPSDRFFAERPEGSVSTLKIQRTQQEDSAVYLCASSPAPVVGGNEQFFGPGTRLTVL.